The rows below give T cell receptor beta chains drawn from one sample of a study of cytomegalovirus exposure and HLA in healthy donors. The data were produced by immunoSEQ multiplex PCR, yet TCRdb's version contains in-frame clones alone and is incomplete. Of under 250,000 clones in the sample, over 65% were seen once. Sequenced input: PBMCs. Source of these receptors: a man aged 18 to 29 in good health and CMV-seronegative. The conserved cysteine and the conserved F or W are not part of the CDR3 here. The D gene is left open where the match is weak.

D,J,length,V,CDR3
NA,TRBJ1-3,11,TRBV30,AWSVPLGNTIY
TRBD1,TRBJ1-1,12,TRBV5-1,ASSSGQMNTEAF
NA,TRBJ1-2,13,TRBV28,ASSLFGGGLGGYT
TRBD2,TRBJ2-1,13,TRBV7-6,ASSLGTSGNLEQF
TRBD1,TRBJ1-2,10,TRBV27,ATVDRGLGYT
NA,TRBJ1-1,10,TRBV29-1,SVETENTEAF
NA,TRBJ1-1,15,TRBV5-6,ASSLGLGGGMITEAF
NA,TRBJ2-7,9,TRBV14,ASSRSYEQY
NA,TRBJ1-5,11,TRBV18,ASSLQGNQPQH
NA,TRBJ2-3,11,TRBV29-1,SVETGFTDTQY
TRBD2,TRBJ2-1,13,TRBV10-3,AISGGTSGSHEQF
NA,TRBJ2-1,12,TRBV28,ASSRRGPYNEQF
TRBD1,TRBJ2-7,12,TRBV28,ASSLRGGFYEQY
TRBD1,TRBJ1-1,12,TRBV6-4,ASSASRDSTEAF
TRBD1,TRBJ1-1,15,TRBV12-5,ASPPRATGQMNTEAF
TRBD1,TRBJ2-5,12,TRBV4-1,ASSPRGLQETQY
TRBD1,TRBJ1-2,12,TRBV14,ASSPRQGNYGYT
NA,TRBJ1-3,13,TRBV19,ASSISSLSGNTIY
NA,TRBJ1-5,12,TRBV6-5,ASRQQGFNQPQH
NA,TRBJ1-3,13,TRBV28,ASSLNTNSGNTIY
TRBD2,TRBJ2-3,12,TRBV5-1,ASRTSDSTDTQY
TRBD1,TRBJ2-1,14,TRBV28,ASSDRDRGPYNEQF
TRBD1,TRBJ2-7,11,TRBV7-8,ATGTGISYEQY
TRBD2,TRBJ2-1,15,TRBV30,AWSDRRTSGIYNEQF
NA,TRBJ2-7,11,TRBV9,ASSPESGYEQY
NA,TRBJ2-7,12,TRBV29-1,SVGRGHSPYEQY
NA,TRBJ2-3,9,TRBV6-5,ATALENTQY
NA,TRBJ1-3,15,TRBV28,ASSSLSRREVGNTIY
NA,TRBJ1-1,13,TRBV5-5,ATYPETGKNTEAF
TRBD2,TRBJ2-2,15,TRBV7-9,ASSFSLAGEYTGELF
TRBD2,TRBJ2-3,16,TRBV4-1,ASSLGPLAAKFTDTQY
TRBD1,TRBJ1-1,13,TRBV7-6,ASSLETGGNTEAF
TRBD1,TRBJ2-1,11,TRBV10-2,ASRGDRGQEQF
TRBD1,TRBJ2-7,11,TRBV10-3,AISPGQAYEQY
NA,TRBJ2-2,16,TRBV28,ASSFRPSKRSRTGELF
NA,TRBJ2-1,13,TRBV6-1,ASSRGTISYNEQF
NA,TRBJ2-6,14,TRBV7-9,ASSLDQGNILGVLT
NA,TRBJ2-1,15,TRBV11-2,ASSFLASDSSYNEQF
NA,TRBJ1-2,9,TRBV30,ACEQGWGYT
NA,TRBJ2-3,13,TRBV4-1,ASSQDTGWTDTQY
TRBD1,TRBJ1-3,14,TRBV11-2,ASSSGDRVSGNTIY
TRBD1,TRBJ2-7,13,TRBV9,ASSVTAGGSYEQY
TRBD1,TRBJ1-4,15,TRBV7-8,ASSLARTGATNEKLF
TRBD1,TRBJ1-1,13,TRBV7-9,ASSPRQGPNTEAF
NA,TRBJ1-1,12,TRBV9,ASSALGGSGEAF
TRBD1,TRBJ1-1,12,TRBV6-1,ASRTNRGESEAF
NA,TRBJ1-5,13,TRBV6-5,ASSYSGRGSQPQH
NA,TRBJ2-1,13,TRBV6-4,ASSDGPGLPNEQF
NA,TRBJ2-2,16,TRBV10-3,AIRRSFIGDFNTGELF
TRBD1,TRBJ1-2,15,TRBV4-1,ASSHPGTGRSNYGYT
NA,TRBJ2-5,12,TRBV5-6,ASSLGQRQETQY
NA,TRBJ2-7,11,TRBV6-5,ASLQGYSYEQY
TRBD2,TRBJ2-7,16,TRBV27,ASSLSLRTSGRAYEQY
TRBD1,TRBJ1-5,14,TRBV18,ASSPAGTGGDQPQH
TRBD2,TRBJ2-1,13,TRBV6-1,ASSDQRGAYNEQF
NA,TRBJ2-1,14,TRBV6-5,ASSYSLLGQYNEQF
NA,TRBJ2-5,11,TRBV6-5,ASKPSRRETQY
NA,TRBJ1-5,13,TRBV19,ASEVTGFGNQPQH
NA,TRBJ2-1,13,TRBV2,ASSVGHRNNNEQF